This is a list of T cell receptor beta chains from one sample in a study of low-dose radiotherapy and immunotherapy resistance in tumors. TCRdb re-derived calls from the reads in MiXCR, one entry per CDR3 protein. The table lists 65,000 to 95,000 distinct CDR3 sequences, about 17% of them singletons, with roughly 1.4% in the top ten. The sample consisted of PBMCs, taken after low-dose radiotherapy plus immunotherapy. These receptors all come from a male donor with prostate cancer. Both conserved end residues are part of each CDR3. The order of the fields is D gene, CDR3 length, V gene, clone size, J gene, CDR3 DNA, CDR3 protein. A D gene is named only where the DNA matches it firmly. Size is stated for part of the rows, as once, few or many counts, or as a class when the clone is expanded.

d_gene: TRBD2; len: 18; v_gene: TRBV7-9; abundance: many; j_gene: TRBJ2-6; CDR3nt: TGTGCCAGCAGCCTGACTAGCGGGAGGGTGCTTGGGGCCAACGTCCTGACTTTC; CDR3aa: CASSLTSGRVLGANVLTF
d_gene: -; len: 16; v_gene: TRBV27; abundance: many; j_gene: TRBJ2-2; CDR3nt: TGTGCCAGCAGGCCCGACAGCAACTTAAACACCGGGGAGCTGTTTTTT; CDR3aa: CASRPDSNLNTGELFF
d_gene: TRBD2; len: 17; v_gene: TRBV20-1; abundance: many; j_gene: TRBJ2-7; CDR3nt: TGCAGTGCTAGAGATCGACTAGCGGCCCACGCCTCCTACGAGCAGTACTTC; CDR3aa: CSARDRLAAHASYEQYF
d_gene: TRBD1; len: 14; v_gene: TRBV18; abundance: -; j_gene: TRBJ2-1; CDR3nt: TGTGCCAGCTCAAGGGACAGGGAGAACAATGAGCAGTTCTTC; CDR3aa: CASSRDRENNEQFF
d_gene: TRBD1; len: 13; v_gene: TRBV13; abundance: -; j_gene: TRBJ1-2; CDR3nt: TGTGCCAGCAGCCCCCGACAGGGCCATGGCTACACCTTC; CDR3aa: CASSPRQGHGYTF
d_gene: -; len: 14; v_gene: TRBV7-2; abundance: many; j_gene: TRBJ2-7; CDR3nt: TGTGCCAGCAGCTTGCAGAGCGGAACCTACGAGCAGTACTTC; CDR3aa: CASSLQSGTYEQYF
d_gene: -; len: 13; v_gene: TRBV11-1; abundance: many; j_gene: TRBJ2-5; CDR3nt: TGTGCCAGCAGCTTAGGACAGGACTTCGCCCAGTACTTC; CDR3aa: CASSLGQDFAQYF
d_gene: TRBD1; len: 15; v_gene: TRBV9; abundance: -; j_gene: TRBJ1-6; CDR3nt: TGTGCCAGCAGCGGTGCGACAGGGGGGAATTCACCCCTCCACTTT; CDR3aa: CASSGATGGNSPLHF
d_gene: TRBD2; len: 14; v_gene: TRBV20-1; abundance: -; j_gene: TRBJ2-7; CDR3nt: TGCAGCTCTAGTCCGACTAGCGGTGTCTACGAGCAGTACTTC; CDR3aa: CSSSPTSGVYEQYF
d_gene: -; len: 11; v_gene: TRBV6-2/TRBV6-3; abundance: -; j_gene: TRBJ1-1; CDR3nt: TGTGCCAGCACGGGGGTTACTGAAGCTTTCTTT; CDR3aa: CASTGVTEAFF
d_gene: TRBD2; len: 18; v_gene: TRBV9; abundance: many; j_gene: TRBJ2-3; CDR3nt: TGTGCCAGCAGCAAGGGTAGCGGGATGTTAACCGACACAGATACGCAGTATTTT; CDR3aa: CASSKGSGMLTDTDTQYF
d_gene: TRBD1; len: 14; v_gene: TRBV29-1; abundance: many; j_gene: TRBJ1-1; CDR3nt: TGCAGCGGGAGGACAGGGGGGAGAAACACTGAAGCTTTCTTT; CDR3aa: CSGRTGGRNTEAFF
d_gene: TRBD1; len: 16; v_gene: TRBV27; abundance: many; j_gene: TRBJ2-3; CDR3nt: TGTGCCAGCAGTTTGCGTGGGACAGGGGGCACAGATACGCAGTATTTT; CDR3aa: CASSLRGTGGTDTQYF
d_gene: TRBD2; len: 16; v_gene: TRBV20-1; abundance: few; j_gene: TRBJ2-3; CDR3nt: TGCAGTGCGACCGGACTAGCGGGGTTCCACACAGATACGCAGTATTTT; CDR3aa: CSATGLAGFHTDTQYF
d_gene: TRBD1; len: 12; v_gene: TRBV29-1; abundance: -; j_gene: TRBJ2-2; CDR3nt: TGCAGCGTCGGACAGGGACGGGGGGAGCTGTTTTTT; CDR3aa: CSVGQGRGELFF
d_gene: TRBD2; len: 16; v_gene: TRBV28; abundance: many; j_gene: TRBJ2-3; CDR3nt: TGTGCCAGCAGTAAAGGGACTAGCGGGACGGCAGATACGCAGTATTTT; CDR3aa: CASSKGTSGTADTQYF
d_gene: -; len: 15; v_gene: TRBV5-6; abundance: -; j_gene: TRBJ2-3; CDR3nt: TGTGCCAGCAGCTGGCTCGGGACGGGCACAGATACGCAGTATTTT; CDR3aa: CASSWLGTGTDTQYF
d_gene: TRBD1; len: 15; v_gene: TRBV12-3/TRBV12-4; abundance: many; j_gene: TRBJ2-5; CDR3nt: TGTGCCAGCAGCCATGGGACAGGCCTCCAAGAGACCCAGTACTTC; CDR3aa: CASSHGTGLQETQYF
d_gene: -; len: 15; v_gene: TRBV10-3; abundance: -; j_gene: TRBJ2-2; CDR3nt: TGTGCCATCAGTGTGGCAGACCTGAACACCGGGGAGCTGTTTTTT; CDR3aa: CAISVADLNTGELFF
d_gene: TRBD2; len: 14; v_gene: TRBV29-1; abundance: many; j_gene: TRBJ2-2; CDR3nt: TGCAGCGTAGCCTTAGCGGGACGCACCGGGGAGCTGTTTTTT; CDR3aa: CSVALAGRTGELFF
d_gene: TRBD2; len: 16; v_gene: TRBV3-1; abundance: -; j_gene: TRBJ2-1; CDR3nt: TGTGCCAGCAGCCACCCCCTGACTAGCGGGGACAATGAGCAGTTCTTC; CDR3aa: CASSHPLTSGDNEQFF
d_gene: -; len: 16; v_gene: TRBV15; abundance: many; j_gene: TRBJ2-1; CDR3nt: TGTGCCACCGGGTCCTTTAAGGGGGTTCTCTACAATGAGCAGTTCTTC; CDR3aa: CATGSFKGVLYNEQFF
d_gene: TRBD1; len: 14; v_gene: TRBV2; abundance: few; j_gene: TRBJ1-4; CDR3nt: TGTGCCAGCAGTCGGCAGGGGGTAAGGGAAAAACTGTTTTTT; CDR3aa: CASSRQGVREKLFF
d_gene: -; len: 12; v_gene: TRBV20-1; abundance: many; j_gene: TRBJ2-1; CDR3nt: TGCAGTGCGAAGAAGTCCCTCAATGAGCAGTTCTTC; CDR3aa: CSAKKSLNEQFF
d_gene: TRBD1; len: 15; v_gene: TRBV4-2; abundance: many; j_gene: TRBJ1-2; CDR3nt: TGTGCCAGCAGCCAAGAGGGGACAGGGGAAAGAGGCTACACCTTC; CDR3aa: CASSQEGTGERGYTF
d_gene: -; len: 17; v_gene: TRBV5-4; abundance: -; j_gene: TRBJ2-6; CDR3nt: TGTGCCAGCAGCTTGGTCGGCGCGAGCTCTGGGGCCAACGTCCTGACTTTC; CDR3aa: CASSLVGASSGANVLTF
d_gene: -; len: 15; v_gene: TRBV9; abundance: -; j_gene: TRBJ2-1; CDR3nt: TGTGCCAGCAGCGTAGAAAGGACTAACCTTGATGAGCAGTTCTTC; CDR3aa: CASSVERTNLDEQFF
d_gene: TRBD1; len: 15; v_gene: TRBV28; abundance: many; j_gene: TRBJ1-2; CDR3nt: TGTGCCAGCAGCCCCTCCCCCAGGACAGGGGATGGCTACACCTTC; CDR3aa: CASSPSPRTGDGYTF
d_gene: -; len: 13; v_gene: TRBV7-8; abundance: many; j_gene: TRBJ2-2; CDR3nt: TGTGCCAGCAGCTTCACTATAGCCGGGGAGCTGTTTTTT; CDR3aa: CASSFTIAGELFF
d_gene: TRBD2; len: 15; v_gene: TRBV5-1; abundance: many; j_gene: TRBJ2-7; CDR3nt: TGCGCCAGCAGCAGGACTAGCGGGGAATCCTACGAGCAGTACTTC; CDR3aa: CASSRTSGESYEQYF
d_gene: TRBD1; len: 14; v_gene: TRBV12-3/TRBV12-4; abundance: many; j_gene: TRBJ2-2; CDR3nt: TGTGCCAGCAGCCCTACAGGGGTGTCCGGGGAGCTGTTTTTT; CDR3aa: CASSPTGVSGELFF
d_gene: -; len: 11; v_gene: TRBV20-1; abundance: many; j_gene: TRBJ2-3; CDR3nt: TGCAGTGCTAGAGATATTCAAGGATCGTATTTT; CDR3aa: CSARDIQGSYF
d_gene: -; len: 15; v_gene: TRBV9; abundance: many; j_gene: TRBJ2-2; CDR3nt: TGTGCCAGCAGCGTTCTGGGACTGACCACCGGGGAGCTGTTTTTT; CDR3aa: CASSVLGLTTGELFF
d_gene: -; len: 12; v_gene: TRBV4-1; abundance: many; j_gene: TRBJ2-3; CDR3nt: TGCGCCAGCAGCCAAGAACCTGATACGCAGTATTTT; CDR3aa: CASSQEPDTQYF
d_gene: -; len: 13; v_gene: TRBV28; abundance: many; j_gene: TRBJ2-5; CDR3nt: TGTGCCAGCAGCCCCATTCTCCAAGAGACCCAGTACTTC; CDR3aa: CASSPILQETQYF
d_gene: -; len: 18; v_gene: TRBV11-2; abundance: many; j_gene: TRBJ1-1; CDR3nt: TGTGCCAGCAGCCCTCGCGGGGGATTGGGGGGACAGAACACTGAAGCTTTCTTT; CDR3aa: CASSPRGGLGGQNTEAFF
d_gene: -; len: 15; v_gene: TRBV4-3; abundance: many; j_gene: TRBJ1-2; CDR3nt: TGCGCCAGCAGCCAAGATCGGGGGCCTAGCTATGGCTACACCTTC; CDR3aa: CASSQDRGPSYGYTF
d_gene: -; len: 14; v_gene: TRBV12-3/TRBV12-4; abundance: few; j_gene: TRBJ2-7; CDR3nt: TGTGCCAGCAGCGACATGGGGTTGCGCTACGAGCAGTACTTC; CDR3aa: CASSDMGLRYEQYF
d_gene: -; len: 13; v_gene: TRBV10-3; abundance: -; j_gene: TRBJ1-3; CDR3nt: TGTGCCATCAGAGACACCTCTGGAAACACCATATATTTT; CDR3aa: CAIRDTSGNTIYF
d_gene: -; len: 14; v_gene: TRBV6-6; abundance: many; j_gene: TRBJ2-6; CDR3nt: TGTGCCAGCATGCCGGGATCTGGGGCCAACGTCCTGACTTTC; CDR3aa: CASMPGSGANVLTF
d_gene: -; len: 13; v_gene: TRBV15; abundance: many; j_gene: TRBJ2-5; CDR3nt: TGTGCCACCAGTTCCCGTTTACAAGAGACCCAGTACTTC; CDR3aa: CATSSRLQETQYF
d_gene: -; len: 16; v_gene: TRBV19; abundance: many; j_gene: TRBJ2-2; CDR3nt: TGTGCCAGTAGTACTACATTCTTGATAAACACCGGGGAGCTGTTTTTT; CDR3aa: CASSTTFLINTGELFF